Following are 5 T cell receptor beta chains from one sample sequenced in a study of blood T cell repertoires in COVID-19. Repertoires were generated with immunoSEQ multiplex PCR, while TCRdb's copy carries only in-frame clones and drops some. This sample has 300,000 or so clones; 87% occur once, and the top ten carry approximately 1.4%. The sample comprised peripheral blood. Receptor source: a woman aged 40 to 49 who had recovered from COVID-19.

The rearrangement joins TRBV19 to TRBJ1-2; D unclear. Trimming pared 0 bases from V and 8 bases from J, leaving 10 bases between. This CDR3 comprises 13 residues. Looked up from germline, CDR1 is LNHDA and CDR2 is SQIVND (reference sequence). CDR3 loop: CASSIDPAGGYTF. DNA of the CDR3: TGTGCCAGTAGTATAGATCCCGCGGGGGGCTACACCTTC.

This clone was detected once. The chain has TRBV6-5 and TRBJ2-7, with D possibly being TRBD1 (6 bases). The CDR3 has 14 amino acids. Deletions cut 4 bases from V and 0 bases from J, with 10 bases between. Germline V gives CDR1 MNHEY, CDR2 SVGAGI. The CDR3 nucleotides are TGTGCCAGCAGTTTCCGGGACACCTCCTACGAGCAGTACTTC. Translating gives CASSFRDTSYEQYF.

Of note for this clone: The germline gene is not matched at one end of the junction; a read error may be the cause. This chain links TRBV28 with TRBJ2-5; 12 nucleotides agree with TRBD2. Germline CDR1 is MDHEN and CDR2 is SYDVKM. The CDR3 length is 17 residues. In DNA, the CDR3 is TGTGCCAGCAGTTTACTAGCGGGGGGGAGAGAACAAGAGAACCAGTACTTC. Translated, it gives CASSLLAGGREQENQYF.

The chain carries TRBV19 and TRBJ1-2; D gene uncertain. V was clipped by 3 bases and J by 5 bases, with 19 bases between them. Germline lookup yields CDR1 LNHDA and CDR2 SQIVND (reference sequence). The CDR3 runs to 16 residues. The CDR3 region is CASSIAQTFRLYGYTF. The CDR3, as DNA: TGTGCCAGTAGTATTGCACAGACCTTCCGACTATATGGCTACACCTTC. The full variable domain, rest sourced from reference TRBV19 and TRBJ1-2, is DGGITQSPKYLFRKEGQNVTLSCEQNLNHDAMYWYRQDPGQGLRLIYYSQIVNDFQKGDIAEGYSVSREKKESFPLTVTSAQKNPTAFYLCASSIAQTFRLYGYTFGSGTRLTVV.

The rearrangement links TRBV3-1 (or the pseudogene TRBV3-2) to TRBJ1-2; D is ambiguous. Between the trimmed V and J ends, which lost 5 bases and 5 bases, there was a span of 12 bases. The CDR3 is made up of 13 amino acids. Germline V gene data show CDR1 as LGHDT and CDR2 as YNNKEL (reference sequence). The chain's CDR3 is CASSAHSSYGYTF. As DNA, the CDR3 is TGTGCCAGCAGCGCACACAGCTCATATGGCTACACCTTC.